This T cell receptor (beta chain) came from a study of early stage breast cancer tumors. Study details: Seven to nine ER+/PR+/HER2- tumors were invasive ductal; four were invasive lobular. Findings and caveats of the study: Compared with adjacent normal breast, tumors showed about 2.5-fold denser, more clonal T cells. Bulk DNA sequencing of unsorted cells missed chain pairing and markers.

Assay: immunoSEQ multiplex PCR; the TCRdb copy retains only in-frame clones and omits some. The data contain around 40,000 clones, approximately 78% of them singletons. Of note for this clone: Its antigen is not identified.

CDR1 and CDR2 from the germline V gene are MNHNY and SVGAGI (reference sequence). Trimming took 6 bases from V and 2 from J; bases not matched to a gene: 7. The CDR3 loop spans 14 amino acids. The rearrangement uses TRBV6-6 and TRBJ2-7, with 7 bases lining up with TRBD1. This TCR derives from a person aged 50 to 59 with breast cancer. Sequencing was carried out using blood. The CDR3 coding sequence is TGTGCCAGCAGCCCCTCCGGGACAGCCTACGAGCAGTACGTC. This gives the protein CASSPSGTAYEQYV.